This T cell receptor beta chain was captured by sequencing in a study of CD8 T cells in ankylosing spondylitis. Study findings and constraints: As for the disease-linked clones, they showed a CD8+ phenotype and occurred at relatively low frequencies in peripheral blood. Ankylosing spondylitis blood appeared to be characterized by a TCR beta motif of 8 or 9 highly homologous variants. It was reported that disease-linked clones were significantly enriched in matched ankylosing spondylitis synovial fluid.

The CDR3 extends over 15 amino acids. Deletions cut 0 bases from V and 2 bases from J, with 11 bases between. Germline V gene data show CDR1 as KGHSH and CDR2 as LQKENI. In making TCR beta libraries, quantitative 5'-RACE with molecular barcodes was used. TCRdb reprocessed the 5' RACE reads with MiXCR, giving one entry per CDR3 protein. The sample consists of 450,000 to 550,000 distinct CDR3 sequences, approximately 5% of them appearing once. In this sample, this clonotype turned up a few times. Antigen specificity is unknown. The receptor was derived from a male donor with ankylosing spondylitis. The material sequenced was blood, either unsorted or a sorted T cell fraction (not recorded which). The chain has TRBV18 and TRBJ2-7; D perhaps matches TRBD1 (6 bases). In DNA form, the CDR3 reads TGTGCCAGCTCACCACCCAGGGGAGAGGCCTACGAGCAGTACTTC. Translation gives CASSPPRGEAYEQYF.